This T cell receptor beta chain was sequenced during a study of technical replicates of blood from a handful of donors. Germline-derived CDR1 and CDR2 are SGHNT and YYREEE (reference sequence). J lost 0 bases, V lost 0 bases, and 2 bases had no gene match. The CDR3 covers 17 residues. Repertoires were generated with immunoSEQ multiplex PCR, while TCRdb's copy carries only in-frame clones and drops some. The sample comprises nearly 90,000 clones, around 93% of which are singletons, and around 0.3% rests with the top ten. V is TRBV5-4 and J is TRBJ2-4; 11 bases agree with TRBD2. The sequenced sample was T cells isolated from PBMCs. The sequence was obtained from a human donor in good health. The chain's CDR3 is CASSLGLAGLAKNIQYF. In nucleotides, the CDR3 is TGTGCCAGCAGCTTGGGACTAGCGGGACTAGCCAAAAACATTCAGTACTTC.